This T cell receptor beta chain appears in the sequencing data of a study of cytomegalovirus exposure and HLA in healthy donors. Study-wide results and limits: The availability of immune exposure information extended only to CMV serostatus. Most TCR sequences proved rare, with some public TCRs found in many donors.

Primers: 60 Vbeta forward and 13 Jbeta reverse. Original processing methods: Per a later analysis, the number of unique TCR beta chains was roughly 80 million, of which 9 million to 12 million were shared. Profiled with immunoSEQ multiplex PCR; TCRdb holds only in-frame clones, not every one. V and J calls and clone size are given by that table; D and trimming were obtained from the DNA. The sample lists under 150,000 clones; 82% were seen once. Trimming took off 3 bases at V and 3 bases at J, with 8 bases between the two ends. This CDR3 contains 14 residues. Germline CDR1 and CDR2: LNHDA and SQIVND (reference sequence). Healthy bone marrow donors made up the donors. Details on this clone: Its antigen remains unidentified.

The sequence came from a woman in her forties or fifties in good health and CMV-seropositive. The V and J genes are TRBV19 and TRBJ1-4, with D tentatively TRBD1 (5 bases). The material sequenced was PBMCs. The CDR3 loop is CASSMAGPNEKLFF. Written as DNA, the CDR3 is TGTGCCAGTAGTATGGCAGGGCCTAATGAAAAACTGTTTTTT.